Sequencing of this T cell receptor beta chain was carried out in a study of beta chain features in type 1 diabetes. Per the germline V gene, CDR1 is LNHDA and CDR2 is SQIVND (reference sequence). Trimming cost V 5 bases and J 9 bases; bases outside gene matches: 12. The CDR3 runs to 15 residues. Note on this clone: Its antigen is unidentified.

Whole-study findings and limits: Equally in patients and controls, shorter templates might have been favored by PCR. Type 1 diabetes patients had TCRB CDR3s that were shorter (moderately but significantly so) in all four CD4+ subsets.

Expressed TCRB transcripts were sequenced, since all the RNA that had been isolated was reverse transcribed. The repertoire was sequenced with immunoSEQ multiplex PCR; TCRdb's copy has only in-frame clones and lacks some. This repertoire shows around 450,000 clones, about an eighth found once; its top ten account for 0.045% to 0.06%. The clonotype originates from a woman between 18 and 30 years old in good health. The specimen was naive CD4+ T cells from blood. This chain links TRBV19 with TRBJ2-1; 8 bases are a match to TRBD2. CDR3 DNA: TGTGCCAGTAGTCGGCTGGGACTAGGATTGGGTGAGCAGTTCTTC. Protein: CASSRLGLGLGEQFF.